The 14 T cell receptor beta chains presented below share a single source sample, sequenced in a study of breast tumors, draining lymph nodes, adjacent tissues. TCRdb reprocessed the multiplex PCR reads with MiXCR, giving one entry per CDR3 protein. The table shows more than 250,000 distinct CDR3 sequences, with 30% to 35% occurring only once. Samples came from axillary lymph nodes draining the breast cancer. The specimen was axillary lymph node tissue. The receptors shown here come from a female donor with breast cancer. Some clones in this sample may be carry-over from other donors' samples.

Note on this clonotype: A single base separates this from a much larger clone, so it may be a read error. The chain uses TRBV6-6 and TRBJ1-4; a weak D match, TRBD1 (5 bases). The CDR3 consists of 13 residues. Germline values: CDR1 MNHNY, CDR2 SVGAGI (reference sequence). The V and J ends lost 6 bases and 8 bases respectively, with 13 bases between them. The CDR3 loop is CASSHTRAEKLFF. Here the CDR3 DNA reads TGTGCCAGCAGCCATACCAGGGCGGAAAAACTGTTTTTT.

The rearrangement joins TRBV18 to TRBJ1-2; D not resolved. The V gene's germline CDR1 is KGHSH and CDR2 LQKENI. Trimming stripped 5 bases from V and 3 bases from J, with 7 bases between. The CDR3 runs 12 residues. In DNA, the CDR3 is TGTGCCAGCTCAGACGGGGACTATGGCTACACCTTC. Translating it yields CASSDGDYGYTF.

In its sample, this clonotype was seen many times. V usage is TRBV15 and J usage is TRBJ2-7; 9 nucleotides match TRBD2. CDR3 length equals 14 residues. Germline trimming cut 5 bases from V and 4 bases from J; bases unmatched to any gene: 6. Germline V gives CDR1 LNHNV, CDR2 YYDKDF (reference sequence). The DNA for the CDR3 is TGTGCCACCAGCGGGGGTAGCGGGAGTTACGAGCAGTACTTC. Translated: CATSGGSGSYEQYF.

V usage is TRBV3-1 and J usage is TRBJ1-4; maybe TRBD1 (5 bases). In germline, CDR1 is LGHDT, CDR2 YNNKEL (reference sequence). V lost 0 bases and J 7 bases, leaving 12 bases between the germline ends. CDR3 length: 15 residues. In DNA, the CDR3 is TGTGCCAGCAGCCAAGATTCTAGGGGAGTTGAAAAACTGTTTTTT. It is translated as CASSQDSRGVEKLFF.

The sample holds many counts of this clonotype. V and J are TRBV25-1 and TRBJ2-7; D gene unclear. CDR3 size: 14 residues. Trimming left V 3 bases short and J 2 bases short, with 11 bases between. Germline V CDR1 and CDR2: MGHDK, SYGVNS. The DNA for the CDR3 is TGTGCCAGCAGTGATAACCACCCGGCCTACGAGCAGTACTTC. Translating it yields CASSDNHPAYEQYF.

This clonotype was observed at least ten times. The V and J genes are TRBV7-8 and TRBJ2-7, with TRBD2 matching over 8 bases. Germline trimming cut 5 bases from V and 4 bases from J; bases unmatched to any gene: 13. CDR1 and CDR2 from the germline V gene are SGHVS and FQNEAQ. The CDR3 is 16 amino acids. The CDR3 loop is CASSPIGSGSIYEQYF. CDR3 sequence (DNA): TGTGCCAGCAGCCCCATTGGGAGCGGGAGTATTTACGAGCAGTACTTC.

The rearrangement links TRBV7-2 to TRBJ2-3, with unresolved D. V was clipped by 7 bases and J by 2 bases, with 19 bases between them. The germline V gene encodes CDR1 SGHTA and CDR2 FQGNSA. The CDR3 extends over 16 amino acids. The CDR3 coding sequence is TGTGCCAGCACTCCGTTTTTGGCCGAAGACACAGATACGCAGTATTTT. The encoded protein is CASTPFLAEDTDTQYF.

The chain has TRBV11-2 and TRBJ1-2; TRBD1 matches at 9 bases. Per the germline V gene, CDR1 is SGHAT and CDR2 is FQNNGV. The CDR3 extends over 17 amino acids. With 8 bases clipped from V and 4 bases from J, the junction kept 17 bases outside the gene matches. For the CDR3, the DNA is TGTGCCAGCGTCCCACAGGGGGCAGGGCAAATAGGCTATGGCTACACCTTC. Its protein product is CASVPQGAGQIGYGYTF.

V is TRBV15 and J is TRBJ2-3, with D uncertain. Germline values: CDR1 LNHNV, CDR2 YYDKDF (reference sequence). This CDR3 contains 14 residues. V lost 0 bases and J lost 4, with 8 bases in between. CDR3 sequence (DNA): TGTGCCACCAGCAGAGATCCCGGCGCAGATACGCAGTATTTT. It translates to CATSRDPGADTQYF.

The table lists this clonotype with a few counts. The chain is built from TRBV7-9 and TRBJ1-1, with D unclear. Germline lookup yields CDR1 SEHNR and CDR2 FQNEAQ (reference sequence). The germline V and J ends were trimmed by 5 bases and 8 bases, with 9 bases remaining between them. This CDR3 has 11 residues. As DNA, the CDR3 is TGTGCCAGCAGCCTCACAGAAGAAGCTTTCTTT. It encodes CASSLTEEAFF.

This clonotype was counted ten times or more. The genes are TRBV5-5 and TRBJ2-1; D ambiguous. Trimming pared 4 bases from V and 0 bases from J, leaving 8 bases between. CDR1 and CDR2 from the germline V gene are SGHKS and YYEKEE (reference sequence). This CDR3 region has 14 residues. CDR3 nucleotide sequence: TGTGCCAGCAGCCCCGCCCCCTCCTACAATGAGCAGTTCTTC. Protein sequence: CASSPAPSYNEQFF. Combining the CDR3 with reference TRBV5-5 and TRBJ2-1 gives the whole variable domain DAGVTQSPTHLIKTRGQQVTLRCSPISGHKSVSWYQQVLGQGPQFIFQYYEKEERGRGNFPDRFSARQFPNYSSELNVNALLLGDSALYLCASSPAPSYNEQFFGPGTRLTVL.

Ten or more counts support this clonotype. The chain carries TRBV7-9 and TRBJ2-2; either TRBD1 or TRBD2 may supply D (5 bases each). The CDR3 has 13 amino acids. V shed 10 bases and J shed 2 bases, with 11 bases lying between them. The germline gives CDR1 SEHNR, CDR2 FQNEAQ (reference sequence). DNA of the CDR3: TGTGCCACCCCGGGACCAAACACCGGGGAGCTGTTTTTT. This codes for CATPGPNTGELFF.

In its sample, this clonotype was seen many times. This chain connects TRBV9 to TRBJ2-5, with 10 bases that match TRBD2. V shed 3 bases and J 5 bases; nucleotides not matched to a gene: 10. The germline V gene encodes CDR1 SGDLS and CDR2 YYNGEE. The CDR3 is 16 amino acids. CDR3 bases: TGTGCCAGCAGCGCGGGACTAGCGAGGACGCAGGAGACCCAGTACTTC. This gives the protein CASSAGLARTQETQYF. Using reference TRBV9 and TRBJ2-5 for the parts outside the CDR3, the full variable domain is DSGVTQTPKHLITATGQRVTLRCSPRSGDLSVYWYQQSLDQGLQFLIQYYNGEERAKGNILERFSAQQFPDLHSELNLSSLELGDSALYFCASSAGLARTQETQYFGPGTRLLVL.

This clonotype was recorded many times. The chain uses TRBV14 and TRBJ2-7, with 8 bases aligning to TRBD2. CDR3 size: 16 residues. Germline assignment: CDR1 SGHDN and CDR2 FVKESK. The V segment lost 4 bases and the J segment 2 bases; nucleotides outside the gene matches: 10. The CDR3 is CASSRRPGTRAYEQYF. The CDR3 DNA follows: TGTGCCAGCAGCCGACGGCCCGGGACTAGGGCCTACGAGCAGTACTTC.